These 14 T cell receptor beta chains share one sample of origin, sequenced in a study of T cells in Graves' hyperthyroidism and ophthalmopathy. The source material, RNA transcripts, was used to amplify TCR beta CDR3 regions. During a first-round RT-PCR of the TCR CDR3, the HTBI primer set was used. TCRdb re-analysed the multiplex PCR reads in MiXCR, keeping a single row per CDR3 protein. The sample carries 550,000 to 650,000 distinct CDR3 sequences, about 15% recorded once. The material sequenced was blood. Receptors originate from a woman aged 40 to 55 with Graves' hyperthyroidism.

This clonotype appeared a few times. Given the absence of the conserved phenylalanine or tryptophan at the CDR3 end, a read error is likely. The genes are TRBV5-1 and TRBJ1-1; D gene ambiguous. The CDR3 loop spans 13 amino acids. Germline lookup yields CDR1 SGHRS and CDR2 YFSETQ. Trimming removed 0 bases at V and 5 bases at J, with 8 bases between. The CDR3 region is CASSLEGGTEAFS. In DNA, the CDR3 is TGCGCCAGCAGCTTGGAGGGTGGAACTGAAGCTTTCTCT.

The V and J genes are TRBV14 and TRBJ2-2; a weak D match, TRBD2 (6 bases). The CDR3 has 16 amino acids. V lost 0 bases and J lost 8, with 16 bases in between. In germline, CDR1 is SGHDN, CDR2 FVKESK. The CDR3 is CASSQDYMGGPGELFF. CDR3 nucleotides: TGTGCCAGCAGCCAAGATTATATGGGGGGACCGGGGGAGCTGTTTTTT.

J is TRBJ2-7 and V is TRBV27; D may be TRBD2 (5 bases). The germline V gene encodes CDR1 MNHEY and CDR2 SMNVEV (reference sequence). This CDR3 region has 14 residues. The V gene lost 3 bases and the J gene lost 6 bases, with 15 bases spanning the gap. Here the CDR3 DNA reads TGTGCCAGCAGTTTTGGGGTAGCGAACGGCGAGCAGTACTTC. It specifies CASSFGVANGEQYF.

This clonotype was seen at least ten times. The CDR3 nucleotides are TGTGCCAGCAGTTTGGAGGAAATCAATCAGCCCCAGCATTTT. Protein sequence: CASSLEEINQPQHF. This sequence joins TRBV28 and TRBJ1-5; the D is unclear. Trimming shortened V by 3 bases and J by 3 bases, and 9 bases separated the two germline ends. Germline-derived CDR1 and CDR2 are MDHEN and SYDVKM. This CDR3 is 14 amino acids long.

This clonotype was seen only once. The chain employs TRBV7-3 and TRBJ2-1; 15 bases map to TRBD2. After removal of 5 bases from V and 13 bases from J, the junction contained 3 bases not matched to a gene. The CDR3 extends over 13 amino acids. Germline V gives CDR1 SGHTA, CDR2 FQGTGA. CDR3 region: CASSPGLAGGQFF. CDR3 DNA sequence: TGTGCCAGCAGCCCGGGACTAGCGGGAGGACAGTTCTTC. The variable domain in full, completed from reference TRBV7-3 and TRBJ2-1, reads GAGVSQTPSNKVTEKGKYVELRCDPISGHTALYWYRQSLGQGPEFLIYFQGTGAADDSGLPNDRFFAVRPEGSVSTLKIQRTERGDSAVYLCASSPGLAGGQFFGPGTRLTVL.

This chain uses TRBV11-2 with TRBJ2-2, with D perhaps TRBD1 (5 bases). Between the trimmed V and J ends, which lost 4 bases and 7 bases, there was a span of 16 bases. CDR3 size: 15 residues. Germline values: CDR1 SGHAT, CDR2 FQNNGV. CDR3 coding DNA: TGTGCCAGCAGCTATAAGGGGTTTCTAGGCGGGGAGCTGTTTTTT. Amino acids: CASSYKGFLGGELFF.

The table lists this clonotype with many counts. The CDR3 DNA reads TGTGCCACCAGCAGAGGAGGGACAGGGTCGGTCTACGAGCAGTACTTC. Translating it yields CATSRGGTGSVYEQYF. The V and J genes are TRBV15 and TRBJ2-7; 9 bases line up with TRBD1. V was pared by 1 base and J by 3 bases, with 7 bases of the junction left unmatched. This CDR3 comprises 16 residues. From germline, CDR1 is LNHNV and CDR2 YYDKDF (reference sequence).

This clonotype showed up many times. The gene calls are TRBV12-5 and TRBJ1-1; D unclear. Deletions cut 2 bases from V and 3 bases from J, with 13 bases between. This CDR3 contains 15 residues. Germline V gene data show CDR1 as LGHNT and CDR2 as FRNRAP. The CDR3 is CASGLILAGDTEAFF. The CDR3 nucleotides are TGTGCTAGTGGTTTGATACTGGCCGGGGACACTGAAGCTTTCTTT.

This clonotype was found a few times. The chain has TRBV24-1 and TRBJ2-2, with a weak D call TRBD1 (6 bases). Trimming removed 4 bases from V and 1 base from J, with 12 bases in between. Germline loops: CDR1 KGHDR, CDR2 SFDVKD. The CDR3 consists of 16 residues. In nucleotides, the CDR3 is TGTGCCACCAGTGACCGGGACATGGGGAACACCGGGGAGCTGTTTTTT. Encoded protein: CATSDRDMGNTGELFF.

This clonotype was seen ten or more times. The CDR3 here is CAWSVLGTDTQYF. CDR3 DNA: TGTGCCTGGAGTGTACTTGGCACAGATACGCAGTATTTT. This chain links TRBV30 with TRBJ2-3, with D hard to call. V lost 0 bases to trimming and J lost 1 base, with 5 bases between them. From germline, CDR1 is GTSNPN and CDR2 SVGIG (reference sequence). The CDR3 spans 13 residues. Full variable domain (missing parts from reference TRBV30 and TRBJ2-3): SQTIHQWPATLVQPVGSPLSLECTVEGTSNPNLYWYRQAAGRGLQLLFYSVGIGQISSEVPQNLSASRPQDRQFILSSKKLLLSDSGFYLCAWSVLGTDTQYFGPGTRLTVL.

This clonotype was observed many times. The V and J genes are TRBV12-5 and TRBJ2-1, with a possible D match to TRBD1 (5 bases). V shed 4 bases and J shed 6 bases, with 10 bases lying between them. The germline V gene encodes CDR1 LGHNT and CDR2 FRNRAP. The CDR3 totals 13 residues. CDR3 in DNA: TGTGCTAGTGGTTCTGGGGCGGTCAATGAGCAGTTCTTC. Its protein product is CASGSGAVNEQFF.

J is TRBJ1-2 and V is TRBV11-3, with D possibly matching TRBD1 (5 bases). Germline CDR1 is SGHNT and CDR2 is YENEEA. The CDR3 sequence is 13 residues long. V lost 1 base and J lost 6, with 9 bases in between. The CDR3 nucleotides are TGTGCCAGCAGCTTAGTCCCGGGGGATGGCTACACCTTC. This encodes CASSLVPGDGYTF.

Many counts were recorded for this clonotype. This chain links TRBV12-3 or TRBV12-4 with TRBJ2-7; perhaps D is TRBD1 or TRBD2 (5 bases each). Trimming took 6 bases from V and 4 from J, leaving 13 bases between them. CDR3 length: 13 residues. CDR3 loop: CASRDGGGYEQYF. CDR3 DNA: TGTGCCAGCAGGGATGGGGGTGGGTACGAGCAGTACTTC.

This clonotype was seen many times. The chain combines TRBV20-1 with TRBJ2-1, with 10 bases identical to TRBD2. Trimming cost V 5 bases and J 4 bases; bases outside gene matches: 8. The CDR3 is 15 amino acids. CDR1 is DFQATT and CDR2 is SNEGSKA in the germline V gene (reference sequence). The chain's CDR3 is CSAHHGLAAYNEQFF. The CDR3 DNA reads TGCAGTGCTCACCACGGACTAGCGGCTTACAATGAGCAGTTCTTC.